The clone carrying this TCR beta chain was counted only a few times. Its antigen is unidentified. The entry originates in a study of vaccination and CD4 T cells after COVID-19. Cultured CD4+ T cell DNA underwent sequencing with the Oncomine TCR Beta short-read assay. TCRdb processed the PCR reads anew with MiXCR; each CDR3 protein has one entry. This sample carries approximately 18,000 distinct CDR3 sequences, 49% of them seen once, and the ten largest clones take under 4.5%. The treatment denotes: roughly nine-day PBMC culture with coronavirus spike peptide pools or control peptides (ViraFEST assay). This CDR3 region has 13 residues. Trimming took 6 bases from V and 1 from J; bases not matched to a gene: 4. Germline lookup yields CDR1 DFQATT and CDR2 SNEGSKA (reference sequence).

This receptor was obtained from a human donor who had recovered from COVID-19. The sequenced sample consisted of CD4+ T cells from blood, cultured in vitro. V gene TRBV20-1 combines with J gene TRBJ2-3; 7 bases fit TRBD2. CDR3 nucleotide sequence: TGCAGTGCCTCTAGCGGACGCACAGATACGCAGTATTTT. Translating gives CSASSGRTDTQYF.